The clone carrying this T cell receptor beta chain was observed a few times. The sample is drawn from a study of blood T cells in healthy people across ages. A second PCR of about 6 to 11 cycles used a sample-barcoded 5' primer and a J-beta primer mix. MiXCR, applied by TCRdb to the 5' RACE reads, yields one record per CDR3 protein. Among about 1.5 million distinct CDR3 sequences listed, 35% to 45% were seen once. The sequenced sample was blood. This sequence was found in a woman aged 18-29 years in good health.

CDR3: CATLVGDTQYF. The CDR3 DNA is TGTGCCACCCTAGTAGGAGATACGCAGTATTTT. The rearrangement links TRBV27 to TRBJ2-3; D ambiguous. Germline loops: CDR1 MNHEY, CDR2 SMNVEV (reference sequence). This CDR3 has 11 residues. V was cut by 10 bases and J by 5 bases, with 10 bases left in between.